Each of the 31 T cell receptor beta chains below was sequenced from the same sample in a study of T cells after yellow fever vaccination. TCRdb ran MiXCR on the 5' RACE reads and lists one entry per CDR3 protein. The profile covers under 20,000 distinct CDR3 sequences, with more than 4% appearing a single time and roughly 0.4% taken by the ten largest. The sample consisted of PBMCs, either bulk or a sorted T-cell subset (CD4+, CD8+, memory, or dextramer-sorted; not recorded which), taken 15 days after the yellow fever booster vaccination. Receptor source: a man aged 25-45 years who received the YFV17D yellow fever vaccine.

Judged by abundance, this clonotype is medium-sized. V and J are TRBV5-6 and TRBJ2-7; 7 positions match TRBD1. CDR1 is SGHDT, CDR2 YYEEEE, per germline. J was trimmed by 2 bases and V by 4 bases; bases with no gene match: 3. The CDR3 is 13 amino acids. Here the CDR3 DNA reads TGTGCCAGCAGCAATCAGGGGGCCTACGAGCAGTACTTC. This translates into CASSNQGAYEQYF.

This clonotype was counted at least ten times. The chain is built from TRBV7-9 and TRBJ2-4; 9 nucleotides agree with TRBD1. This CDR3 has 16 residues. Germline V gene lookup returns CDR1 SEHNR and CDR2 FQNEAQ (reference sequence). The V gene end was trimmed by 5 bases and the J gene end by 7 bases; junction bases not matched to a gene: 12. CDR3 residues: CASSGDRGQGRNIQYF. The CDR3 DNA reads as TGTGCCAGCAGCGGCGACAGGGGACAGGGAAGGAACATTCAGTACTTC.

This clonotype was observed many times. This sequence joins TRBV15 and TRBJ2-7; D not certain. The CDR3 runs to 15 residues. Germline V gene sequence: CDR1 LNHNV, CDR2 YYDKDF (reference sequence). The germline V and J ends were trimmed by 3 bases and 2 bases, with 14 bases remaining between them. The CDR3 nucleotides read TGTGCCACCAGCAGGGAAAGAACGGTTACCTACGAGCAGTACTTC. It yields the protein CATSRERTVTYEQYF.

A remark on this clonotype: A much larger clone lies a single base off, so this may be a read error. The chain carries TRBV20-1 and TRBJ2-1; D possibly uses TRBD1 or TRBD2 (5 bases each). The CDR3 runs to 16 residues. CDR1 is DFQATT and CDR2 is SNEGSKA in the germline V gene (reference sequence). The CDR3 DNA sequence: TGCTGTGCTAGAGATCGGGGCGGGTTCACCTACAATGAGCAGTTCTTC. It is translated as CCARDRGGFTYNEQFF.

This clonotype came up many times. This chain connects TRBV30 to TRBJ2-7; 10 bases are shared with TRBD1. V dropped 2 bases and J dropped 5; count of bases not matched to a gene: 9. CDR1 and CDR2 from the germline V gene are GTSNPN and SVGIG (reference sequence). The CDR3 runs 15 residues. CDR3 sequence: CAWSPGDRGPDEQYF. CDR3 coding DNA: TGTGCCTGGAGTCCAGGCGACAGGGGGCCGGACGAGCAGTACTTC.

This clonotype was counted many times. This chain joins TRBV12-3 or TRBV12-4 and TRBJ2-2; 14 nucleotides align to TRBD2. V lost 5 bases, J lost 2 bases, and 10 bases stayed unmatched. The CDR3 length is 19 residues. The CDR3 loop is CASSLTSGRAAKNTGELFF. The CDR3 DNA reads TGTGCCAGCAGTCTGACTAGCGGGAGGGCCGCGAAAAACACCGGGGAGCTGTTTTTT.

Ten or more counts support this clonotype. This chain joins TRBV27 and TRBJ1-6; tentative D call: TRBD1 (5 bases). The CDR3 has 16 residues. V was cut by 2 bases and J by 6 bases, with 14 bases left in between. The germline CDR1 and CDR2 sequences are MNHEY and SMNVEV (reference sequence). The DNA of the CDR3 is TGTGCCAGCAGTTTACCCGCGGGGGGGAGTAATTCACCCCTCCACTTT. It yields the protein CASSLPAGGSNSPLHF.

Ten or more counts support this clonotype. CDR3 nucleotide sequence: TGTGCCAGCAGCGTGACAGGGGGCTTAAATACGCAGTATTTT. This codes for CASSVTGGLNTQYF. V gene TRBV6-5 combines with J gene TRBJ2-3; 10 positions agree with TRBD1. The junction had 7 bases not matched to a gene; V was cut back by 6 bases and J by 7 bases. The CDR3 is made up of 14 amino acids. CDR1 is MNHEY and CDR2 is SVGAGI in the germline V gene.

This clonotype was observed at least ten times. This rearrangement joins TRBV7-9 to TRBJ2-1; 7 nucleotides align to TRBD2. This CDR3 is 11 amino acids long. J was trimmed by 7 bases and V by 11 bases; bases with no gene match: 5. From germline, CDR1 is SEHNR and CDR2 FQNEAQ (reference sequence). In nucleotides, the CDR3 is TGTGCCGACGGGAGGCCGAATGAGCAGTTCTTC. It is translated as CADGRPNEQFF.

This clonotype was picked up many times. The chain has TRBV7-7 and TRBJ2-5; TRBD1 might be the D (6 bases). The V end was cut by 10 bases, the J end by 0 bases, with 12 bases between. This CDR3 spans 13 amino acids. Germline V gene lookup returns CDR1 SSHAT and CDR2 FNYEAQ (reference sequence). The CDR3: CATSDRNQETQYF. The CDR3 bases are TGTGCCACTTCGGACAGAAACCAAGAGACCCAGTACTTC.

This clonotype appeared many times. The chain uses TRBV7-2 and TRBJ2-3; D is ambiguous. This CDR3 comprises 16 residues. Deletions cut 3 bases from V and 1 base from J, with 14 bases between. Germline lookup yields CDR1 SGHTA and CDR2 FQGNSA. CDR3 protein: CASSFSGWSRTDTQYF. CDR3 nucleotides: TGTGCCAGCAGCTTCTCTGGATGGAGCCGCACAGATACGCAGTATTTT.

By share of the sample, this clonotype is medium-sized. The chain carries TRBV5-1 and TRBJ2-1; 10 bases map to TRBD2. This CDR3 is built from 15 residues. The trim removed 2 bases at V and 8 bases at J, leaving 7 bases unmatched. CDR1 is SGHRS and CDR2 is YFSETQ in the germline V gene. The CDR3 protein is CASSFLLAGEYEQFF. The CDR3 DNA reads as TGCGCCAGCAGCTTCCTGCTAGCGGGAGAGTATGAGCAGTTCTTC.

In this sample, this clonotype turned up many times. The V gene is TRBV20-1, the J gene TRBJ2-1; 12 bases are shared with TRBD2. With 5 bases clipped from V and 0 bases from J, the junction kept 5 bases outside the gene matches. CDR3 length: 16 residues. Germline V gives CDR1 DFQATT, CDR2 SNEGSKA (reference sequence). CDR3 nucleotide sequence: TGCAGTGCTTCGACTAGCGGGAGAAGCTCCTACAATGAGCAGTTCTTC. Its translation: CSASTSGRSSYNEQFF.

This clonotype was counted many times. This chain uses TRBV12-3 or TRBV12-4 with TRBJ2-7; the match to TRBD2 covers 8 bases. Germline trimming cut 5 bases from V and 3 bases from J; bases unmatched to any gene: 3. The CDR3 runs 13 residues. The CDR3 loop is CASSPGLGYEQYF. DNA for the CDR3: TGTGCCAGCAGTCCGGGACTAGGCTACGAGCAGTACTTC.

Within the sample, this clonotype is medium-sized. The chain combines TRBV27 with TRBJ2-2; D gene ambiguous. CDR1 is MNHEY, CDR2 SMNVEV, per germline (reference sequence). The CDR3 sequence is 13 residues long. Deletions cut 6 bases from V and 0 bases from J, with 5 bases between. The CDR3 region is CASRDANTGELFF. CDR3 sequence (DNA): TGTGCCAGCAGGGATGCGAACACCGGGGAGCTGTTTTTT.

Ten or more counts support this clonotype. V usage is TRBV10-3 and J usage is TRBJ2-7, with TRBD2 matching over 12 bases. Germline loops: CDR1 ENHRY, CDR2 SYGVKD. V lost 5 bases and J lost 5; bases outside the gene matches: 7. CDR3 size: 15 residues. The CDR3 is CAISQTSGSVNEQYF. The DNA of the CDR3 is TGTGCCATCAGTCAGACTAGCGGGAGTGTCAACGAGCAGTACTTC.

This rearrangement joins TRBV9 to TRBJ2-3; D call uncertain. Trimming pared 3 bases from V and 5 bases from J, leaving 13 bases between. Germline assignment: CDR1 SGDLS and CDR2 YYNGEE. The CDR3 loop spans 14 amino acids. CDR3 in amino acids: CASSAASSEDTQYF. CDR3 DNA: TGTGCCAGCAGCGCGGCGAGTTCAGAAGATACGCAGTATTTT. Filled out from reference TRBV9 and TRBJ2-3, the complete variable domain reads DSGVTQTPKHLITATGQRVTLRCSPRSGDLSVYWYQQSLDQGLQFLIQYYNGEERAKGNILERFSAQQFPDLHSELNLSSLELGDSALYFCASSAASSEDTQYFGPGTRLTVL.

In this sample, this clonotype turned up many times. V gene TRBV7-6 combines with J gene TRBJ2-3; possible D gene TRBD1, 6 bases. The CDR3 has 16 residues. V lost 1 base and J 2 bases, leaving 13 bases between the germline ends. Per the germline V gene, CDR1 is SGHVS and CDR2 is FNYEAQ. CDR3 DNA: TGTGCCAGCAGCTTAGTTGGACAGCTCCACACAGATACGCAGTATTTT. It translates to CASSLVGQLHTDTQYF.

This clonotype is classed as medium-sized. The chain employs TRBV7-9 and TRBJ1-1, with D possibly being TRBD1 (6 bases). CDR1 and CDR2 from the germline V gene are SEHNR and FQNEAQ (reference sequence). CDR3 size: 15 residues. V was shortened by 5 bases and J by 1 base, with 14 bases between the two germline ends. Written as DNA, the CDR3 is TGTGCCAGCAGCCGTACAGGGCAAGCGAACACTGAAGCTTTCTTT. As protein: CASSRTGQANTEAFF.

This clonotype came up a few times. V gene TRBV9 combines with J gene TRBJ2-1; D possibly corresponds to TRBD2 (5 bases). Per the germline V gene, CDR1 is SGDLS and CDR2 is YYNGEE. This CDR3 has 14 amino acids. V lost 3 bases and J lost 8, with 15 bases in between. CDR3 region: CASSAAGPGYEQFF. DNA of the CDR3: TGTGCCAGCAGCGCCGCGGGCCCCGGGTATGAGCAGTTCTTC.

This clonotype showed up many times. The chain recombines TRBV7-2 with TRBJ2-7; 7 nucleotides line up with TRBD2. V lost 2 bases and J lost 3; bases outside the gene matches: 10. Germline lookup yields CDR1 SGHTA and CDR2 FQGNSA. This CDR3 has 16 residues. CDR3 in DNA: TGTGCCAGCAGCTTACTTTTCGGAGGGGAGGGCTACGAGCAGTACTTC. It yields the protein CASSLLFGGEGYEQYF.

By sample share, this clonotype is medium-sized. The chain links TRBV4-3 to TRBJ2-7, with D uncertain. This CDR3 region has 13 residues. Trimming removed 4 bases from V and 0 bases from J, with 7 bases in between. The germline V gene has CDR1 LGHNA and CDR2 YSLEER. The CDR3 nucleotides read TGCGCCAGCAGCCCTGGAAGCTCCTACGAGCAGTACTTC. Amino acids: CASSPGSSYEQYF.

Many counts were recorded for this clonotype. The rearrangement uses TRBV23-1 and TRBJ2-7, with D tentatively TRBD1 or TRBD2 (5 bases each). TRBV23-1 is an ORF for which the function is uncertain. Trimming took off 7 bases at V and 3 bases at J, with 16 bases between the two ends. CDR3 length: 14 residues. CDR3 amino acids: CASIPWGSVYEQYF. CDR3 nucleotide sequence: TGCGCCAGCATCCCTTGGGGGAGTGTCTACGAGCAGTACTTC.

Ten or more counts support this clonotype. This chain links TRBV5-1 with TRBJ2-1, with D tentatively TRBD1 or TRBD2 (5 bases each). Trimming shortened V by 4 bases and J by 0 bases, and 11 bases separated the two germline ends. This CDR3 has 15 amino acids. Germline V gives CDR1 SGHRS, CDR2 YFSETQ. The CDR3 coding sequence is TGCGCCAGCAGCAGAACGGGGCGCTCCTACAATGAGCAGTTCTTC. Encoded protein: CASSRTGRSYNEQFF.

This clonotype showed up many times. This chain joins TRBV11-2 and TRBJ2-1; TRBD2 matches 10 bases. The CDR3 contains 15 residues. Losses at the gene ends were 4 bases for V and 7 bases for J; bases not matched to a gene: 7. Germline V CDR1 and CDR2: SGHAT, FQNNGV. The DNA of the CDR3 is TGTGCCAGCAGCTCCTCTAGCGGGAGTTGGAATGAGCAGTTCTTC. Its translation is CASSSSSGSWNEQFF. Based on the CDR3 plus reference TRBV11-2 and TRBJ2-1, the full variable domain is EAGVAQSPRYKIIEKRQSVAFWCNPISGHATLYWYQQILGQGPKLLIQFQNNGVVDDSQLPKDRFSAERLKGVDSTLKIQPAKLEDSAVYLCASSSSSGSWNEQFFGPGTRLTVL.

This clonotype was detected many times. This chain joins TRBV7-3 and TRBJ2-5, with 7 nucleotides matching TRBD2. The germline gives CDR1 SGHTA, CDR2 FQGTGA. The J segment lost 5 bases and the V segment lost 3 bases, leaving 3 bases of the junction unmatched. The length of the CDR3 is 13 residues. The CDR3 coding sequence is TGTGCCAGCAGCTTTAGCGGGCGGGAGACCCAGTACTTC. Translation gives CASSFSGRETQYF.

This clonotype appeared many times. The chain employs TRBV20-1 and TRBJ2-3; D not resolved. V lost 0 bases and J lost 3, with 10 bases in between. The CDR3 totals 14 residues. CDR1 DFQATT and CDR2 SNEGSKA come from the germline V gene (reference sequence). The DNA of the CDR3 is TGCAGTGCTAGAGATCCGGTCTCGACAGATACGCAGTATTTT. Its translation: CSARDPVSTDTQYF.

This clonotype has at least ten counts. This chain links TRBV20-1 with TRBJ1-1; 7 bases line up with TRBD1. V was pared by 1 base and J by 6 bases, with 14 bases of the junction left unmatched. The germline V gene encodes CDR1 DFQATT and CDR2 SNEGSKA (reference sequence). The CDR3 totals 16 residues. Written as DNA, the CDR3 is TGCAGTGCTAGAGTTTCAGTCATAGGGACAGAACCTGAAGCTTTCTTT. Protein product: CSARVSVIGTEPEAFF.

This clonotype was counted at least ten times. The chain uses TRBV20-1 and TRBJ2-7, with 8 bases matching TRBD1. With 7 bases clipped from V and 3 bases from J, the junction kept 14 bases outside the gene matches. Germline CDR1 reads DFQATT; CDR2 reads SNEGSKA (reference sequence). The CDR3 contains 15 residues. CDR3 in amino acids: CSGRRNGQGDYEQYF. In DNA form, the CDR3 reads TGCAGTGGAAGAAGAAATGGACAGGGCGACTACGAGCAGTACTTC.

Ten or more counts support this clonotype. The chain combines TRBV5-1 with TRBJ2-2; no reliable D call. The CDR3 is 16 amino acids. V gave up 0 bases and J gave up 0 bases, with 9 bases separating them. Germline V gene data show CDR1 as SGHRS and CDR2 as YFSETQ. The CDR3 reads CASSLVMYSNTGELFF. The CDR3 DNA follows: TGCGCCAGCAGCTTGGTCATGTACTCGAACACCGGGGAGCTGTTTTTT.

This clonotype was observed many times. The CDR3 nucleotides read TGCAGTGCTAGCGACGGGAGTACCGGGGAGCTGTTTTTT. Translated: CSASDGSTGELFF. V usage is TRBV20-1 and J usage is TRBJ2-2, with D tentatively TRBD2 (6 bases). Trimming cost V 3 bases and J 5 bases, with 10 bases left between them. CDR3 length: 13 residues. Germline V lookup: CDR1 DFQATT, CDR2 SNEGSKA (reference sequence).